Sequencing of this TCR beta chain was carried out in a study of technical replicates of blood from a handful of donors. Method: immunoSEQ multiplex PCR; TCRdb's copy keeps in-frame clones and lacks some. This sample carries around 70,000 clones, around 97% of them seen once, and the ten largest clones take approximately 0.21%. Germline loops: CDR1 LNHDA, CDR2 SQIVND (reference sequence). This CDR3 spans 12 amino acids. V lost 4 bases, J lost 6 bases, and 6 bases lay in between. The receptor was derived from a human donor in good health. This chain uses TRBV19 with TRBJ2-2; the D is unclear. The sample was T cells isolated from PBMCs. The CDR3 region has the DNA TGTGCCAGTAGTACTAATGCCGGGGAGCTGTTTTTT. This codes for CASSTNAGELFF.